This passage covers 28 T cell receptor beta chains from one sample sequenced in a study of T-cell reconstitution after alpha-beta-depleted transplantation in children. The authors prepared the TCRbeta library with unique molecular identifiers. A single record per CDR3 protein comes from TCRdb applying MiXCR to the PCR reads. The sample contains about 1,000,000 distinct CDR3 sequences, 25% to 30% of which appear only once. The sequencing used PBMCs, mostly from graft donor cells, collected 360 days after TCRalphabeta/CD19-depleted stem cell transplant. The receptors shown here come from a boy under two years old who had a stem cell transplant for SCID, so the T cells may come from the graft donor.

This chain uses TRBV18 with TRBJ2-2; D is unresolved. This CDR3 has 15 amino acids. The germline V gene has CDR1 KGHSH and CDR2 LQKENI. Trimming cost V 1 base and J 3 bases, with 9 bases left between them. The CDR3 spells CASSPQPADTGELFF. CDR3 bases: TGTGCCAGCTCACCACAGCCAGCCGACACCGGGGAGCTGTTTTTT. The variable domain in full, with the rest retrieved from reference TRBV18 and TRBJ2-2, is NAGVMQNPRHLVRRRGQEARLRCSPMKGHSHVYWYRQLPEEGLKFMVYLQKENIIDESGMPKERFSAEFPKEGPSILRIQQVVRGDSAAYFCASSPQPADTGELFFGEGSRLTVL.

At least ten counts were recorded for this clonotype. This chain connects TRBV18 to TRBJ2-5; D is unclear. This CDR3 is built from 14 residues. Per germline, CDR1 KGHSH and CDR2 LQKENI. V shed 8 bases and J shed 4 bases, with 17 bases lying between them. This CDR3 is CASNIPLVGETQYF. CDR3 nucleotides: TGTGCCAGCAATATCCCCTTGGTCGGAGAGACCCAGTACTTC.

The chain couples TRBV6-1 to TRBJ1-3, with D tentatively TRBD1 (6 bases). V was trimmed by 4 bases and J by 4 bases, leaving 14 bases between them. This CDR3 contains 15 residues. In germline, CDR1 is MNHNS, CDR2 SASEGT. CDR3 DNA: TGTGCCAGCAGTGCGCCCGGCAGGGGCGGAAACACCATATATTTT. It is translated as CASSAPGRGGNTIYF.

This rearrangement joins TRBV11-2 to TRBJ2-1; 16 positions agree with TRBD2. The V segment lost 5 bases and the J segment 0 bases; nucleotides outside the gene matches: 7. The CDR3 covers 19 residues. Germline CDR1 SGHAT, CDR2 FQNNGV. The CDR3 sequence: CASSQGLAGGTYSYNEQFF. The CDR3 bases are TGTGCCAGCAGCCAGGGACTAGCGGGGGGGACTTACTCCTACAATGAGCAGTTCTTC.

The rearrangement uses TRBV7-2 and TRBJ2-3; D may be TRBD1 (6 bases). The V end was cut by 5 bases, the J end by 1 base, with 13 bases between. The CDR3 is made up of 15 amino acids. Germline V gives CDR1 SGHTA, CDR2 FQGNSA. In nucleotides, the CDR3 is TGTGCCAGCAGCGGGTCAGGGGTAGGCACAGATACGCAGTATTTT. This codes for CASSGSGVGTDTQYF.

The J gene is TRBJ2-1, the V gene TRBV5-1; D ambiguous. Between the trimmed V and J ends, which lost 4 bases and 4 bases, there was a span of 15 bases. This CDR3 spans 15 amino acids. Germline CDR1 is SGHRS and CDR2 is YFSETQ. The CDR3 DNA follows: TGCGCCAGCAGCCCCGGGCGGATGGGGTACAATGAGCAGTTCTTC. Protein: CASSPGRMGYNEQFF.

This clonotype was counted between two and nine times. The chain recombines TRBV5-1 with TRBJ1-1; TRBD1 is a possible D gene (5 bases). V lost 4 bases, J lost 5 bases, and 21 bases lay in between. From germline, CDR1 is SGHRS and CDR2 YFSETQ. CDR3 length: 16 amino acids. CDR3 bases: TGCGCCAGCAGCCGTGCAGGGACTAATCCGGGAACTGAAGCTTTCTTT. Encoded protein: CASSRAGTNPGTEAFF.

The chain is built from TRBV29-1 and TRBJ2-5, with TRBD2 matching over 8 bases. Germline V gene data show CDR1 as SQVTM and CDR2 as ANQGSEA. J gave up 0 bases and V 5 bases, and 5 bases lay outside the gene matches. There are 14 residues in the CDR3. CDR3 bases: TGCAGCGTTCGTGGCGGGAGGTACCAAGAGACCCAGTACTTC. Translation: CSVRGGRYQETQYF.

The chain employs TRBV5-6 and TRBJ2-1; no firm D call. In germline, CDR1 is SGHDT, CDR2 YYEEEE. The CDR3 has 12 amino acids. The V end lost 6 bases, the J end lost 5 bases, and 9 bases lay between the germline ends. CDR3 in DNA: TGTGCCAGCACCCCGGGCAACAATGAGCAGTTCTTC. Encoded protein: CASTPGNNEQFF.

The rearrangement uses TRBV5-5 and TRBJ1-2; D is undetermined. V was pared by 1 base and J by 4 bases, with 11 bases between. The CDR3 loop spans 14 amino acids. The germline V gene has CDR1 SGHKS and CDR2 YYEKEE (reference sequence). CDR3 DNA sequence: TGTGCCAGCAGCTTGTGGGGATCCCCCTATGGCTACACCTTC. Translating gives CASSLWGSPYGYTF.

The chain employs TRBV5-1 and TRBJ2-2; 10 bases are shared with TRBD2. Germline V gene data show CDR1 as SGHRS and CDR2 as YFSETQ. The CDR3 spans 18 residues. Losses at the gene ends were 3 bases for V and 2 bases for J; bases not matched to a gene: 10. The CDR3 sequence: CASSYPGLARLNTGELFF. For the CDR3, the DNA is TGCGCCAGCAGCTACCCGGGACTAGCGAGACTTAACACCGGGGAGCTGTTTTTT.

The chain links TRBV29-1 to TRBJ1-3; D remains unclear. Germline-derived CDR1 and CDR2 are SQVTM and ANQGSEA. CDR3 size: 14 residues. Deletions cut 0 bases from V and 4 bases from J, with 10 bases between. The CDR3 loop reads CSVEEGHLGNTIYF. The DNA of the CDR3 is TGCAGCGTTGAAGAGGGCCACCTAGGAAACACCATATATTTT.

Here the CDR3 reads CAMGPGQTDTQYF. The CDR3 region has the DNA TGTGCCATGGGCCCCGGACAGACAGATACGCAGTATTTT. The chain joins TRBV4-2 to TRBJ2-3, with D maybe TRBD1 (6 bases). The V gene's germline CDR1 is LGHNA and CDR2 YNFKEQ. The ends were cut back, 10 bases at V and 3 bases at J, with 14 bases in the middle. The length of the CDR3 is 13 residues.

This clonotype was counted only a few times. The gene calls are TRBV12-3 or TRBV12-4 and TRBJ2-1; maybe TRBD2 (6 bases). The CDR3 loop spans 14 amino acids. Between the trimmed V and J ends, which lost 3 bases and 6 bases, there was a span of 12 bases. For the CDR3, the DNA is TGTGCCAGCAGTTTGTCCTTCGGGGGCAATGAGCAGTTCTTC. It specifies CASSLSFGGNEQFF.

This chain joins TRBV6-1 and TRBJ1-4; D is undetermined. Trimming pared 1 base from V and 5 bases from J, leaving 8 bases between. This CDR3 region has 14 residues. The germline gives CDR1 MNHNS, CDR2 SASEGT. Here the CDR3 DNA reads TGTGCCAGCAGTGAAGGATGGGGAAATGAAAAACTGTTTTTT. As protein: CASSEGWGNEKLFF.

CDR3 residues: CATMREKFYEQFF. For the CDR3, the DNA is TGTGCCACCATGCGAGAAAAGTTCTATGAGCAGTTCTTC. The chain employs TRBV10-3 and TRBJ2-1; D unclear. The ends were cut back, 10 bases at V and 8 bases at J, with 18 bases in the middle. CDR1 and CDR2 from the germline V gene are ENHRY and SYGVKD. CDR3 length equals 13 residues.

The rearrangement uses TRBV20-1 and TRBJ2-3; TRBD2 matches at 7 bases. This CDR3 comprises 15 residues. V was pared by 6 bases and J by 3 bases, with 12 bases of the junction left unmatched. Germline V gene sequence: CDR1 DFQATT, CDR2 SNEGSKA (reference sequence). The CDR3 spells CSAFTRGDGTDTQYF. The CDR3, as DNA: TGCAGTGCCTTTACCCGGGGGGATGGGACAGATACGCAGTATTTT.

The gene calls are TRBV27 and TRBJ2-1; TRBD2 agrees at 7 bases. V lost 2 bases to trimming and J lost 9 bases; unmatched junction nucleotides: 4. From germline, CDR1 is MNHEY and CDR2 SMNVEV (reference sequence). CDR3 length: 13 residues. The chain's CDR3 is CASSLVSGAEQFF. The CDR3 DNA reads TGTGCCAGCAGTTTAGTAAGCGGGGCTGAGCAGTTCTTC.

The chain uses TRBV5-6 and TRBJ2-7; D gene uncertain. The CDR3 spans 15 residues. Germline CDR1 is SGHDT and CDR2 is YYEEEE. V lost 0 bases and J lost 2, with 12 bases in between. CDR3 sequence: CASSLGRNPTYEQYF. Written as DNA, the CDR3 is TGTGCCAGCAGCTTGGGCCGGAACCCTACCTACGAGCAGTACTTC. Complete variable domain (other parts from reference TRBV5-6 and TRBJ2-7): DAGVTQSPTHLIKTRGQQVTLRCSPKSGHDTVSWYQQALGQGPQFIFQYYEEEERQRGNFPDRFSGHQFPNYSSELNVNALLLGDSALYLCASSLGRNPTYEQYFGPGTRLTVT.

The chain employs TRBV5-1 and TRBJ2-5; D is ambiguous. CDR1 and CDR2 (germline): SGHRS, YFSETQ. Trimming cost V 0 bases and J 5 bases, with 11 bases left between them. The CDR3 has 14 amino acids. DNA for the CDR3: TGCGCCAGCAGCTTGGCCAACGGTCCTGAGACCCAGTACTTC. It translates to CASSLANGPETQYF.

This clonotype was seen a handful of times. This chain uses TRBV5-1 with TRBJ2-3, with D perhaps matching TRBD2 (5 bases). The V end lost 1 base, the J end lost 3 bases, and 15 bases lay between the germline ends. Germline CDR1 SGHRS, CDR2 YFSETQ. The CDR3 runs to 16 residues. The CDR3 region is CASSLSPDPGTDTQYF. DNA of the CDR3: TGCGCCAGCAGCTTGTCGCCGGACCCGGGGACAGATACGCAGTATTTT.

This chain uses TRBV29-1 with TRBJ1-1, with TRBD1 matching over 9 bases. With 6 bases clipped from V and 3 bases from J, the junction kept 14 bases outside the gene matches. Germline assignment: CDR1 SQVTM and CDR2 ANQGSEA. The CDR3 covers 16 residues. The chain's CDR3 is CSVSYRGQERYTEAFF. The DNA of the CDR3 is TGCAGCGTCTCATACAGGGGGCAAGAGAGGTACACTGAAGCTTTCTTT.

The gene calls are TRBV29-1 and TRBJ2-3; 11 positions agree with TRBD2. The CDR3 sequence is 15 residues long. CDR1 SQVTM and CDR2 ANQGSEA come from the germline V gene. With 0 bases clipped from V and 2 bases from J, the junction kept 1 base outside the gene matches. Written as DNA, the CDR3 is TGCAGCGTTGAAGAACTAGCGGGGGTCACAGATACGCAGTATTTT. Its translation: CSVEELAGVTDTQYF.

This clonotype turned up a few times. V gene TRBV12-3 or TRBV12-4 combines with J gene TRBJ1-5; the match to TRBD1 covers 10 bases. CDR3 length equals 18 residues. V lost 5 bases and J lost 4; bases outside the gene matches: 14. The CDR3 DNA follows: TGTGCCAGCAGTACCTGGACAGGGGGTACCTTACGTAATCAGCCCCAGCATTTT. Protein sequence: CASSTWTGGTLRNQPQHF.

This clonotype was recorded many times. The CDR3 nucleotides read TGTGCCAGCAGCGTTCGGGTGGAGGGACTATACCAAGAGACCCAGTACTTC. Its protein product is CASSVRVEGLYQETQYF. The chain uses TRBV27 and TRBJ2-5; TRBD2 matches at 7 bases. V lost 6 bases, J lost 0 bases, and 13 bases stayed unmatched. This CDR3 has 17 amino acids. Germline V gene data show CDR1 as MNHEY and CDR2 as SMNVEV (reference sequence).

This clonotype came up a few times. The rearrangement joins TRBV4-1 to TRBJ2-1, with TRBD1 matching over 12 bases. V trimming: 1 base; J trimming: 6 bases; junction bases outside the gene matches: 10. The CDR3 spans 18 residues. Germline CDR1 and CDR2: MGHRA and YSYEKL. The CDR3: CASSQGLSGQGAINEQFF. CDR3 nucleotide sequence: TGCGCCAGCAGCCAAGGATTATCGGGACAGGGGGCTATCAATGAGCAGTTCTTC.

This clonotype was counted only a few times. The V gene is TRBV25-1, the J gene TRBJ2-1, with a tentative D call TRBD1 (6 bases). The CDR3 consists of 14 residues. CDR1 and CDR2 (germline): MGHDK, SYGVNS. V lost 2 bases and J 8 bases, leaving 13 bases between the germline ends. This chain's CDR3 is CASSETFRGYEQFF. The CDR3 region has the DNA TGTGCCAGCAGTGAAACCTTCAGGGGCTATGAGCAGTTCTTC.

In nucleotides, the CDR3 is TGTGCCAGCAAAGGTTCAGGGGCCACCTATAATTCACCCCTCCACTTT. Protein: CASKGSGATYNSPLHF. The chain recombines TRBV28 with TRBJ1-6; possible D gene TRBD1, 6 bases. This CDR3 has 16 amino acids. Deletions cut 7 bases from V and 2 bases from J, with 15 bases between. The germline CDR1 and CDR2 sequences are MDHEN and SYDVKM.